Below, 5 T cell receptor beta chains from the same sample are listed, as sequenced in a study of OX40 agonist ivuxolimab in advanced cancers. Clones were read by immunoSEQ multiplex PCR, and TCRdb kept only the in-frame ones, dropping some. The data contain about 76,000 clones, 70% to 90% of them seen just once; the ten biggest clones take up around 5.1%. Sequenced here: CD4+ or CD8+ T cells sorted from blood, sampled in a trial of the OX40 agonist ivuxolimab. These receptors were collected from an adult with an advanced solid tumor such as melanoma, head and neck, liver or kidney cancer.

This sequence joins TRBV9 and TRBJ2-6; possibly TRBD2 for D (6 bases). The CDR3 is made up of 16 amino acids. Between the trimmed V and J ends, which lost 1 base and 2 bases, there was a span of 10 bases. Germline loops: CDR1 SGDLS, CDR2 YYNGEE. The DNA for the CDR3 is TGTGCCAGCAGCGTATCCGGGACTCCTGGGGCCAACGTCCTGACTTTC. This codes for CASSVSGTPGANVLTF.

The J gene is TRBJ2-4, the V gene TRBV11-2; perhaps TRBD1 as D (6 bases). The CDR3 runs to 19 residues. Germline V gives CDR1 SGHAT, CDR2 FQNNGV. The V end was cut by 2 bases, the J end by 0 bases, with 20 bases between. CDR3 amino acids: CASSLRNRDMVRAKNIQYF. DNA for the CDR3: TGTGCCAGCAGCTTAAGGAACAGGGATATGGTTAGAGCCAAAAACATTCAGTACTTC.

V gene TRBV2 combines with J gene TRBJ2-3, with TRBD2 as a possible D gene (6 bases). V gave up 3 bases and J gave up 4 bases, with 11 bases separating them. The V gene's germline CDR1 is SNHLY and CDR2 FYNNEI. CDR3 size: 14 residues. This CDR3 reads CASSEPGSPDTQYF. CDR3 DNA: TGTGCCAGCAGTGAGCCCGGGAGCCCAGATACGCAGTATTTT. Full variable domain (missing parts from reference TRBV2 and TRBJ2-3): EPEVTQTPSHQVTQMGQEVILRCVPISNHLYFYWYRQILGQKVEFLVSFYNNEISEKSEIFDDQFSVERPDGSNFTLKIRSTKLEDSAMYFCASSEPGSPDTQYFGPGTRLTVL.

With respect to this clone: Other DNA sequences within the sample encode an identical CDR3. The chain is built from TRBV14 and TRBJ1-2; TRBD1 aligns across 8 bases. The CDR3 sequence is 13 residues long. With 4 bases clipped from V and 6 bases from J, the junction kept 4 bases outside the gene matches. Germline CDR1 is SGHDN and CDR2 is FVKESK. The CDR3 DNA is TGTGCCAGCAGCCCTCGACAGGGGAATGGCTACACCTTC. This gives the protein CASSPRQGNGYTF. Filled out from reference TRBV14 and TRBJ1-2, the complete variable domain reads EAGVTQFPSHSVIEKGQTVTLRCDPISGHDNLYWYRRVMGKEIKFLLHFVKESKQDESGMPNNRFLAERTGGTYSTLKVQPAELEDSGVYFCASSPRQGNGYTFGSGTRLTVV.

The CDR3 sequence: CSVPGNEQFF. As DNA, the CDR3 is TGCAGCGTTCCTGGCAATGAGCAGTTCTTC. The V and J genes are TRBV29-1 and TRBJ2-1; unclear D gene. CDR1 SQVTM and CDR2 ANQGSEA come from the germline V gene. The CDR3 has 10 amino acids. The V end was cut by 5 bases, the J end by 6 bases, with 5 bases between.